A single T cell receptor beta chain is shown here with its context. The junction shows a germline mismatch at one end, possibly a read error. The data are from a study of blood T cell repertoires in COVID-19. Study-level background: In each case, the material was cDNA or gDNA derived from T cells, B-cell-depleted T cells, or PBMCs.

This table comes from immunoSEQ multiplex PCR, and its TCRdb copy is limited to in-frame clones, with some not included. Of 200,000 or so clones in the sample, almost 90% were seen once. This receptor was identified in a woman aged 55-69 years with acute or convalescent COVID-19. The sequenced sample was peripheral blood.

The DNA of the CDR3 is TGTGCCAGCGGTTACTCGGGGGGTGCAAGGTTCTACGAGCAGTACTTC. Residues: CASGYSGGARFYEQYF. The chain carries TRBV6-6 and TRBJ2-7; 7 bases fit TRBD2. The CDR3 spans 16 residues. From germline, CDR1 is MNHNY and CDR2 SVGAGI (reference sequence).